This T cell receptor beta chain was documented in a study of T-cell memory formation after mild COVID-19. Background on the study: There were largely donor-specific TCR clusters.

TCRdb re-analysed the 5' RACE reads in MiXCR, keeping a single row per CDR3 protein. The data show under 300,000 distinct CDR3 sequences, 8.2% seen once. Overall study results and limits: Second-wave clones peaking on day 37 lacked confirmed SARS-CoV-2 specificity.

Points on this clonotype: Antigen: not known.

This CDR3 is 16 amino acids long. V trimming: 5 bases; J trimming: 4 bases; junction bases outside the gene matches: 12. From germline, CDR1 is SEHNR and CDR2 FQNEAQ (reference sequence). V gene TRBV7-9 combines with J gene TRBJ1-1; TRBD1 agrees at 8 bases. The sequence derives from a man aged 18 to 29 who had mild COVID-19 (a few samples of this study predate the infection). Cell type and time point are not known. The sample comprised PBMCs or a T cell subset sorted from them (not recorded which). DNA for the CDR3: TGTGCCAGCAGCATCCACCGACCAGGGGGCTCCACTGAAGCTTTCTTT. Amino acids: CASSIHRPGGSTEAFF.